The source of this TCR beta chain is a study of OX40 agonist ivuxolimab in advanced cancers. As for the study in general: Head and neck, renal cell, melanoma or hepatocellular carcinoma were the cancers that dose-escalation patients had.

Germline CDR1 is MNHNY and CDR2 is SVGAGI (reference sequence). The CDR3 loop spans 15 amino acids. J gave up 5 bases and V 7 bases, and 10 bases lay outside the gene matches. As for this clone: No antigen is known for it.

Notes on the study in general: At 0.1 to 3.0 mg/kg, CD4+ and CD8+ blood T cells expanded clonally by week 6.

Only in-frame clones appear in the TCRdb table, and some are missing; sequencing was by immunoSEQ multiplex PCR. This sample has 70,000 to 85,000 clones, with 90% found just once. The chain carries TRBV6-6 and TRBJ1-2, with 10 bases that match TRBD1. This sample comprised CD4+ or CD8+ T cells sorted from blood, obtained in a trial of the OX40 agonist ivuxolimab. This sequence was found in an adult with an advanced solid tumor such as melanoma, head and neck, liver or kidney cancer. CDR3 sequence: CASTSRDRGGYGYTF. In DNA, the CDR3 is TGTGCCAGCACCTCCCGGGACAGGGGTGGGTATGGCTACACCTTC.